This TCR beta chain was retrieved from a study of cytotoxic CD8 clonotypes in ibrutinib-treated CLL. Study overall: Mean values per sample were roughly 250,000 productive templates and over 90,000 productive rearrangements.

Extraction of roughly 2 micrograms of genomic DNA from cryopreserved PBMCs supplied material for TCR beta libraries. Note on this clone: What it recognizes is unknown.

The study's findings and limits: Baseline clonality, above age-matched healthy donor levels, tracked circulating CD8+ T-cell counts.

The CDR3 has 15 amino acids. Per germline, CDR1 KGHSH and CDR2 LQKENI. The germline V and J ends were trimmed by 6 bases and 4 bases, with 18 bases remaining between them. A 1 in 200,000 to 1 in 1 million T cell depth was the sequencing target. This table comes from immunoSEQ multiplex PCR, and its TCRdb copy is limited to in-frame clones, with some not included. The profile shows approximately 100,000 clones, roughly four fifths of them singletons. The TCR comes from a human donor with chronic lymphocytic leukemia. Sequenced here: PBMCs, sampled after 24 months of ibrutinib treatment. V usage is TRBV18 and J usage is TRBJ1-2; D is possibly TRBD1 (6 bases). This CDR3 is CASSAGQTEVYGYTF. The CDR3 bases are TGTGCCAGCTCGGCGGGACAAACTGAAGTCTATGGCTACACCTTC.